These T cell receptor beta chains were read from a single sample in a study of blood T cell repertoires in COVID-19. Produced via immunoSEQ multiplex PCR; TCRdb's table is partial and in-frame only. The table shows tens of thousands of clones, with around 80% occurring only once. The material sequenced was peripheral blood. The receptors originated from an elderly woman with active or convalescent COVID-19. CDR3s include the opening cysteine and the closing phenylalanine or tryptophan. Fields, in order: D gene, clone size, J gene, V gene, CDR3 protein, CDR3 DNA. The D gene is left open where the match is weak. Clone size appears in some rows only: once, few, many, or a class for an expanded clone.

>TRBD1|few|TRBJ1-2|TRBV7-9
CASSATGGETEGYTF
TGTGCCAGCAGCGCGACAGGGGGCGAAACGGAAGGCTACACCTTC
>NA|few|TRBJ2-7|TRBV19
CATSPGFEQYF
TGTGCCACCTCGCCAGGGTTCGAGCAGTACTTC
>TRBD2|NA|TRBJ2-1|TRBV10-3
CAISPGLAGVRPYNEQFF
TGTGCCATCAGCCCGGGACTAGCGGGAGTCCGGCCCTACAATGAGCAGTTCTTC
>TRBD2|NA|TRBJ2-3|TRBV24-1
CATSDPTGLANADTQYF
TGTGCCACCAGTGACCCTACGGGACTAGCCAACGCAGATACGCAGTATTTT
>TRBD2|NA|TRBJ2-1|TRBV30
CAWRGTSGSVEQFF
TGTGCCTGGAGGGGGACTAGCGGGAGTGTTGAGCAGTTCTTC
>TRBD2|once|TRBJ2-1|TRBV29-1
CSVGGPTSDYNEQFF
TGCAGCGTTGGCGGCCCGACTAGCGATTACAATGAGCAGTTCTTC
>NA|NA|TRBJ2-7|TRBV12-2
CASRAAGGEYF
TGTGCAAGTCGCGCCGCAGGGGGCGAGTACTTC
>TRBD2|NA|TRBJ2-2|TRBV3-1/TRBV3-2
CASEPMAGGVIGQLFF
TGTGCCAGCGAGCCCATGGCGGGGGGGGTGATCGGGCAGCTGTTTTTT
>NA|NA|TRBJ1-5|TRBV5-6
CASSLAGGSDSNQPQHF
TGTGCCAGCAGCTTGGCCGGGGGTTCGGATAGCAATCAGCCCCAGCATTTT
>NA|NA|TRBJ2-7|TRBV3-1/TRBV3-2
CASSRPPRF
TGTGCCAGCAGCCGCCCACCGCGCTTC
>TRBD2|few|TRBJ2-1|TRBV7-2
CASSLVGTSGRNEQFF
TGTGCCAGCAGCTTAGTAGGGACTAGCGGGAGAAATGAGCAGTTCTTC
>NA|NA|TRBJ2-1|TRBV25-1
CASSEWRDEQFF
TGTGCCAGCAGTGAATGGAGGGACGAGCAGTTCTTC
>TRBD2|NA|TRBJ2-1|TRBV5-5
CASSLEGGLAGGGVDNEQFF
TGTGCCAGCAGCTTGGAAGGGGGCCTAGCGGGAGGAGGGGTCGACAATGAGCAGTTCTTC
>NA|NA|TRBJ1-2|TRBV7-8
CASSLGTANYGYTF
TGTGCCAGCAGCTTAGGCACAGCTAACTATGGCTACACCTTC
>TRBD2|NA|TRBJ2-7|TRBV5-6
CASSLLSGSYEQYF
TGTGCCAGCAGCTTGCTTAGCGGGTCCTACGAGCAGTACTTC
>NA|NA|TRBJ2-7|TRBV6-2/TRBV6-3
CASSTQGDTEQYF
TGTGCCAGCAGTACCCAAGGGGATACCGAGCAGTACTTC
>TRBD1|NA|TRBJ2-3|TRBV4-1
CASSAKIVWVTGEADTQYF
TGCGCCAGCAGCGCCAAGATTGTGTGGGTGACAGGGGAGGCAGATACGCAGTATTTT
>TRBD2|NA|TRBJ2-3|TRBV2
CASSWQTSGGSTDTQYF
TGTGCCAGCAGTTGGCAGACTAGCGGGGGAAGCACAGATACGCAGTATTTT
>NA|NA|TRBJ2-4|TRBV27
CASSPTRSKNIQYF
TGTGCCAGCTCTCCGACTAGATCGAAAAACATTCAGTACTTC
>NA|NA|TRBJ1-2|TRBV21-1
CASSKGRRGYGYTF
TGTGCCAGCAGCAAAGGAAGAAGGGGCTATGGCTACACCTTC
>TRBD1|NA|TRBJ1-6|TRBV7-2
CASSLGLGQGNSPLHF
TGTGCCAGCAGCTTAGGGTTAGGACAGGGGAATTCACCCCTCCACTTT
>NA|NA|TRBJ1-6|TRBV2
CASTVQGKNSPLHF
TGTGCCAGCACTGTTCAGGGGAAGAATTCACCCCTCCACTTT
>TRBD1|NA|TRBJ1-2|TRBV28
CASTEGAFNGYTF
TGTGCCAGCACGGAGGGGGCTTTTAATGGCTACACCTTC
>TRBD2|NA|TRBJ2-3|TRBV6-4
CATTGTRIWDTQYF
TGTGCCACTACCGGGACTAGGATCTGGGATACGCAGTATTTT
>TRBD2|NA|TRBJ2-7|TRBV6-5
CASRNSGSSYEQYF
TGTGCCAGCAGAAATAGCGGGAGCTCCTACGAGCAGTACTTC
>TRBD1|NA|TRBJ1-1|TRBV2
CASKIQGIGTEAFF
TGTGCCAGCAAGATACAGGGGATTGGCACTGAAGCTTTCTTT
>TRBD1|NA|TRBJ1-5|TRBV7-9
CASSPGQGNQPQHF
TGTGCCAGCAGCCCGGGACAGGGAAATCAGCCCCAGCATTTT
>TRBD1|NA|TRBJ2-7|TRBV7-3
CASALQQGAYYEQYF
TGTGCCAGCGCGTTGCAGCAGGGGGCCTACTACGAGCAGTACTTC
>NA|few|TRBJ2-7|TRBV19
CASSINGYEQYF
TGTGCCAGTAGTATTAACGGCTACGAGCAGTACTTC